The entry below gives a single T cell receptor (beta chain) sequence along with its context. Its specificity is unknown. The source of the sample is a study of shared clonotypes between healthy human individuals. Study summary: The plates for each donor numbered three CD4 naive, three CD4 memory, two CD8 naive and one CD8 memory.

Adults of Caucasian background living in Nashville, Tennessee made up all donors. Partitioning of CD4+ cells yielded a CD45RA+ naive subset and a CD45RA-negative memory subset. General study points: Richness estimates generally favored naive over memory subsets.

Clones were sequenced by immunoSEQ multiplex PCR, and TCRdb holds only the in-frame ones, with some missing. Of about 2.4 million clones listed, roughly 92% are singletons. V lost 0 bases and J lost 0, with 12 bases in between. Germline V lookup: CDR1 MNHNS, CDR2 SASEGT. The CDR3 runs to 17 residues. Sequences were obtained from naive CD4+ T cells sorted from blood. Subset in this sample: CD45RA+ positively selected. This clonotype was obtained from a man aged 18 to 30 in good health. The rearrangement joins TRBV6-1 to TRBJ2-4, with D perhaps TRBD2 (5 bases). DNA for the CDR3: TGTGCCAGCAGTGAAGCGGTGGGCGGACTAGCCAAAAACATTCAGTACTTC. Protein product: CASSEAVGGLAKNIQYF.